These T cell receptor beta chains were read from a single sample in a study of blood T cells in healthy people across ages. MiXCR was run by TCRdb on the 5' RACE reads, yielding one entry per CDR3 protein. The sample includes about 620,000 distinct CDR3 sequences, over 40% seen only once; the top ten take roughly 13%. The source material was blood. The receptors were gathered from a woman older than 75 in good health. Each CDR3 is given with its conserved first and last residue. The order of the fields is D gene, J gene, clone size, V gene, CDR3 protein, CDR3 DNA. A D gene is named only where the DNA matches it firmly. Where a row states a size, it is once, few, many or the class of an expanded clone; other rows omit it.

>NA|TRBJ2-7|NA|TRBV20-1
CSATSTGVGEQYF
TGCAGTGCCACCTCGACGGGAGTCGGCGAGCAGTACTTC
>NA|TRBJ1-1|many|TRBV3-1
CASRSRGGDTEAFF
TGTGCCAGCAGATCTCGGGGGGGAGACACTGAAGCTTTCTTT
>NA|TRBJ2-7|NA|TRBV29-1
CSVVVLHSYEQYF
TGCAGCGTTGTAGTACTTCACTCCTACGAGCAGTACTTC
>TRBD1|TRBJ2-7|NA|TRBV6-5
CASSYSMGQYYEQYF
TGTGCCAGCAGTTACTCGATGGGACAGTACTACGAGCAGTACTTC
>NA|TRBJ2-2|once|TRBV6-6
CASSYLEVSEELFF
TGTGCCAGCAGTTACCTGGAGGTCAGCGAGGAGCTGTTTTTT
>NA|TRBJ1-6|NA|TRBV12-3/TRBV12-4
CASSLGHKGTSPLHF
TGTGCCAGCAGTCTGGGACACAAGGGGACCTCACCCCTCCACTTT
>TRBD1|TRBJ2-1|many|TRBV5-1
CASRWTGISYNEQFF
TGCGCCAGCCGGTGGACAGGGATTTCCTACAATGAGCAGTTCTTC
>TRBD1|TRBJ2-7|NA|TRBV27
CASSFGQDAYEQYF
TGTGCCAGCAGTTTCGGACAGGATGCCTACGAGCAGTACTTC
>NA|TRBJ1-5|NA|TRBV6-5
CASSYSSTKKTGPYQPQHF
TGTGCCAGCAGTTACTCGAGCACAAAAAAGACAGGACCTTATCAGCCCCAGCATTTT
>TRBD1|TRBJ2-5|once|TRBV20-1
CSARDSTGVLETQYF
TGCAGTGCTAGAGATAGTACAGGGGTCCTAGAGACCCAGTACTTC
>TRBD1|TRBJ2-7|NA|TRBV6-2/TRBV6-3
CASRMGQGPYEQYF
TGTGCCAGCAGGATGGGACAGGGCCCTTACGAGCAGTACTTC